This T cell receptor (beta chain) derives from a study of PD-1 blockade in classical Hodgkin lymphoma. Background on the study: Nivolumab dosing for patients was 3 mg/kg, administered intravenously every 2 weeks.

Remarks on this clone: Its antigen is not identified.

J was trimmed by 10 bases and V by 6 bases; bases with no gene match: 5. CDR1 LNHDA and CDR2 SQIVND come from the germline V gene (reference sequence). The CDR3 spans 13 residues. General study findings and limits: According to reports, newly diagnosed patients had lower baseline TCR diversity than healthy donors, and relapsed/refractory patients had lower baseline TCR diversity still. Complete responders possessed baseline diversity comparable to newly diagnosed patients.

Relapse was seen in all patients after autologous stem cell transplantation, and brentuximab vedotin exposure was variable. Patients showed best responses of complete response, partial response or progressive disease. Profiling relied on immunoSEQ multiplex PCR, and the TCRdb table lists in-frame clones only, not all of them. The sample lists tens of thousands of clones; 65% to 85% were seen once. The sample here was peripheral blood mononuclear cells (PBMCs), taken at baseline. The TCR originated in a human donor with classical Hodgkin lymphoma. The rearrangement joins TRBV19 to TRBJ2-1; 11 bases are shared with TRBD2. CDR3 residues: CASRLAGEEEQFF. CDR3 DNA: TGTGCCAGTAGACTAGCGGGAGAAGAGGAGCAGTTCTTC.